Each of the 27 T cell receptor beta chains below was sequenced from the same sample in a study of identical twins. TCRdb recomputed calls from the 5' RACE reads with MiXCR, one row per CDR3 protein. This sample has 350,000 to 600,000 distinct CDR3 sequences; 13% to 15% occur once, and the top ten carry approximately 0.52%. These data also formed part of another study, on yellow fever vaccine responses in identical twins.

Material for sequencing was CD4+ T cells sorted from blood. All receptors come from a woman younger than 30 in good health.

This clonotype was counted a few times. CDR3 sequence reads: CASGLVWDRWGEQYF. In DNA, the CDR3 is TGTGCTAGTGGTTTGGTATGGGACAGGTGGGGCGAGCAGTACTTC. This chain uses TRBV12-5 with TRBJ2-7, with 8 bases that match TRBD1. The CDR3 loop spans 15 amino acids. Trimming at V came to 0 bases and at J to 6 bases, leaving 7 bases not matched to a gene. Germline values: CDR1 LGHNT, CDR2 FRNRAP.

CDR3: CAWTGQTYYEQYF. In DNA, the CDR3 is TGTGCCTGGACGGGACAGACATACTACGAGCAGTACTTC. The chain employs TRBV30 and TRBJ2-7, with 7 bases lining up with TRBD1. The V gene's germline CDR1 is GTSNPN and CDR2 SVGIG (reference sequence). This CDR3 has 13 residues. The ends lost 4 bases at V and 3 bases at J; junction bases unmatched: 6.

This clonotype was detected a few times. The V call is TRBV7-2, the J call TRBJ2-3; D gene ambiguous. The length of the CDR3 is 16 residues. CDR1 and CDR2 from the germline V gene are SGHTA and FQGNSA. V lost 2 bases and J 1 base, leaving 13 bases between the germline ends. In DNA, the CDR3 is TGTGCCAGCAGCTTACGACCCAGCTTGGGCACAGATACGCAGTATTTT. Its translation: CASSLRPSLGTDTQYF. The full variable domain, completed using reference TRBV7-2 and TRBJ2-3, is GAGVSQSPSNKVTEKGKDVELRCDPISGHTALYWYRQSLGQGLEFLIYFQGNSAPDKSGLPSDRFSAERTGGSVSTLTIQRTQQEDSAVYLCASSLRPSLGTDTQYFGPGTRLTVL.

This clonotype was picked up a small number of times. The chain joins TRBV12-3 or TRBV12-4 to TRBJ1-6, with D possibly TRBD1 on 5 matching bases. Trimming left V 5 bases short and J 10 bases short, with 18 bases between. The CDR3 is made up of 15 amino acids. CDR3 region: CASSTDSLRNSPLHF. For the CDR3, the DNA is TGTGCCAGCAGTACCGACAGTTTGAGGAACTCACCCCTCCACTTT.

The genes are TRBV29-1 and TRBJ2-6; D perhaps matches TRBD2 (6 bases). Deletions cut 4 bases from V and 2 bases from J, with 15 bases between. This CDR3 spans 16 amino acids. The V gene's germline CDR1 is SQVTM and CDR2 ANQGSEA. CDR3 in amino acids: CSVGARWGAGANVLTF. For the CDR3, the DNA is TGCAGCGTTGGAGCGAGATGGGGGGCTGGGGCCAACGTCCTGACTTTC.

A few counts support this clonotype. This chain uses TRBV10-3 with TRBJ2-3; D uncertain. Deletions cut 10 bases from V and 3 bases from J, with 20 bases between. The CDR3 has 15 amino acids. From germline, CDR1 is ENHRY and CDR2 SYGVKD. The CDR3 sequence: CATSARNDLTDTQYF. CDR3 DNA sequence: TGTGCCACCAGCGCCCGGAATGACTTAACAGATACGCAGTATTTT.

This clonotype was detected only a few times. This chain uses TRBV20-1 with TRBJ2-5; the D gene is possibly TRBD2 (6 bases). CDR1 and CDR2 from the germline V gene are DFQATT and SNEGSKA (reference sequence). The CDR3 extends over 13 amino acids. Trimming left V 3 bases short and J 4 bases short, with 12 bases between. The CDR3 DNA sequence: TGCAGTGCTAGTGGGGGGTTGGCAGAGACCCAGTACTTC. Translating gives CSASGGLAETQYF.

The V gene is TRBV10-3, the J gene TRBJ2-3, with a weak D call TRBD2 (7 bases). V was trimmed by 0 bases and J by 1 base, leaving 17 bases between them. This CDR3 spans 18 amino acids. In germline, CDR1 is ENHRY, CDR2 SYGVKD. The CDR3 sequence is CAISESAGGGGGTDTQYF. CDR3 sequence (DNA): TGTGCCATCAGTGAGTCGGCAGGTGGGGGGGGCGGCACAGATACGCAGTATTTT.

The V and J genes are TRBV29-1 and TRBJ2-1; 10 bases are shared with TRBD1. Losses at the gene ends were 8 bases for V and 4 bases for J; bases not matched to a gene: 5. Germline loops: CDR1 SQVTM, CDR2 ANQGSEA. This CDR3 spans 13 amino acids. CDR3 nucleotide sequence: TGCAGCATCCGACAGGGGGCATACAATGAGCAGTTCTTC. Translated: CSIRQGAYNEQFF.

This clonotype was seen at least ten times. This rearrangement joins TRBV5-1 to TRBJ2-5; D is ambiguous. CDR3 length: 13 residues. CDR1 and CDR2 (germline): SGHRS, YFSETQ. The V gene lost 4 bases and the J gene lost 1 base, with 8 bases spanning the gap. For the CDR3, the DNA is TGCGCCAGCAGCCGAGGACCCCAAGAGACCCAGTACTTC. Protein: CASSRGPQETQYF.

The rearrangement joins TRBV11-2 to TRBJ2-1; 8 positions agree with TRBD2. Losses at the gene ends were 0 bases for V and 5 bases for J; bases not matched to a gene: 6. Germline-derived CDR1 and CDR2 are SGHAT and FQNNGV. The CDR3 is made up of 16 amino acids. In DNA form, the CDR3 reads TGTGCCAGCAGCTTAGAGTTAGCGGGGAGCAACAATGAGCAGTTCTTC. Protein sequence: CASSLELAGSNNEQFF.

This clonotype was counted a few times. This chain joins TRBV12-3 or TRBV12-4 and TRBJ2-7, with D unclear. The CDR3 has 15 amino acids. Trimming took off 1 base at V and 3 bases at J, with 13 bases between the two ends. The DNA of the CDR3 is TGTGCCAGCAGTTTAGAGGCTCGGACCCTCTACGAGCAGTACTTC. This encodes CASSLEARTLYEQYF.

This clonotype was recorded a few times. The rearrangement uses TRBV4-2 and TRBJ2-7; D unresolved. Per germline, CDR1 LGHNA and CDR2 YNFKEQ. CDR3 length: 14 residues. V shed 0 bases and J shed 2 bases, with 8 bases lying between them. The CDR3 sequence: CASSQDFGTYEQYF. CDR3 sequence (DNA): TGTGCCAGCAGCCAAGATTTCGGAACCTACGAGCAGTACTTC.

Only a few counts were recorded for this clonotype. This chain uses TRBV5-1 with TRBJ2-1; no definite D call. Germline assignment: CDR1 SGHRS and CDR2 YFSETQ. Trimming stripped 0 bases from V and 7 bases from J, with 20 bases between. The CDR3 has 17 residues. CDR3 residues: CASSLVWQPPLQNEQFF. The CDR3 DNA reads as TGCGCCAGCAGCTTGGTCTGGCAGCCCCCCCTTCAAAATGAGCAGTTCTTC.

This clonotype was counted between two and nine times. This chain links TRBV27 with TRBJ2-6; possibly TRBD1 for D (6 bases). V lost 7 bases, J lost 2 bases, and 12 bases lay in between. The CDR3 is made up of 15 amino acids. The V gene's germline CDR1 is MNHEY and CDR2 SMNVEV (reference sequence). The CDR3 spells CASKQTGTGANVLTF. As DNA, the CDR3 is TGTGCCAGCAAACAAACAGGGACTGGGGCCAACGTCCTGACTTTC.

The sample holds many counts of this clonotype. The chain uses TRBV29-1 and TRBJ2-3; D gene unclear. Trimming took 3 bases from V and 1 from J, leaving 17 bases between them. The CDR3 is made up of 16 amino acids. CDR1 SQVTM and CDR2 ANQGSEA come from the germline V gene. CDR3 nucleotides: TGCAGCGTTGATGGGTCCGTCGGCGGAGGCACAGATACGCAGTATTTT. This sequence encodes CSVDGSVGGGTDTQYF.

The rearrangement joins TRBV29-1 to TRBJ2-3; D is possibly TRBD1 (6 bases). The CDR3 contains 12 residues. Germline V CDR1 and CDR2: SQVTM, ANQGSEA. V lost 8 bases to trimming and J lost 1 base, with 10 bases between them. The CDR3: CSLRGRTDTQYF. The CDR3 DNA reads TGCAGCCTCAGGGGTCGCACAGATACGCAGTATTTT.

This clonotype was seen at least ten times. The chain has TRBV4-2 and TRBJ2-7, with TRBD2 matching over 7 bases. CDR3 length: 15 amino acids. CDR1 and CDR2 (germline): LGHNA, YNFKEQ. Unmatched junction bases numbered 7, after V lost 0 bases and J lost 5 bases. CDR3 residues: CASSQELAGNHEQYF. The CDR3 DNA reads as TGTGCCAGCAGCCAAGAATTAGCGGGTAACCACGAGCAGTACTTC.

The gene calls are TRBV18 and TRBJ2-7, with 7 bases fitting TRBD2. CDR1 and CDR2 (germline): KGHSH, LQKENI. Losses at the gene ends were 2 bases for V and 0 bases for J; bases not matched to a gene: 1. The CDR3 spans 14 residues. Here the CDR3 DNA reads TGTGCCAGCTCACCAGGGAGGGTCTCCTACGAGCAGTACTTC. Its translation is CASSPGRVSYEQYF. Together with reference TRBV18 and TRBJ2-7, the CDR3 gives the full variable domain: NAGVMQNPRHLVRRRGQEARLRCSPMKGHSHVYWYRQLPEEGLKFMVYLQKENIIDESGMPKERFSAEFPKEGPSILRIQQVVRGDSAAYFCASSPGRVSYEQYFGPGTRLTVT.

This clonotype was seen a few times. J is TRBJ2-7 and V is TRBV27; TRBD1 aligns across 7 bases. Germline V gene sequence: CDR1 MNHEY, CDR2 SMNVEV (reference sequence). Losses at the gene ends were 6 bases for V and 1 base for J; bases not matched to a gene: 3. This CDR3 region has 13 residues. CDR3 DNA: TGTGCCAGCAGCAAGGACAGGTCCTACGAGCAGTACTTC. Translation: CASSKDRSYEQYF.

The chain employs TRBV20-1 and TRBJ1-2; 8 bases agree with TRBD1. There are 12 residues in the CDR3. Germline V lookup: CDR1 DFQATT, CDR2 SNEGSKA (reference sequence). CDR3 nucleotides: TGCAGCCCGGACAGGGACGCCTATGGCTACACCTTC. Translation gives CSPDRDAYGYTF.

The chain uses TRBV3-1 and TRBJ2-5; weak D call: TRBD2 (6 bases). The CDR3 extends over 15 amino acids. The germline V and J ends were trimmed by 0 bases and 5 bases, with 13 bases remaining between them. The germline gives CDR1 LGHDT, CDR2 YNNKEL (reference sequence). In nucleotides, the CDR3 is TGTGCCAGCAGCCAAGATGGGAGGTCGGAGGAGACCCAGTACTTC. Amino acids: CASSQDGRSEETQYF.

This clonotype showed up just a few times. The rearrangement joins TRBV6-2 or TRBV6-3 to TRBJ2-1; no firm D call. Germline V CDR1 and CDR2: MNHEY, SVGEGT. The CDR3 has 15 amino acids. Trimming left V 3 bases short and J 4 bases short, with 13 bases between. CDR3 loop: CASSYNDRDYNEQFF. The CDR3 bases are TGTGCCAGCAGTTATAATGATAGAGATTACAATGAGCAGTTCTTC.

This clonotype was found many times. The rearrangement links TRBV2 to TRBJ2-3; no reliable D call. The CDR3 totals 11 residues. Germline V gene lookup returns CDR1 SNHLY and CDR2 FYNNEI. V lost 8 bases and J lost 2, with 5 bases in between. CDR3 loop: CASRVTDTQYF. In DNA, the CDR3 is TGTGCCAGCCGGGTCACAGATACGCAGTATTTT.

The chain is built from TRBV20-1 and TRBJ2-5; perhaps TRBD1 as D (6 bases). Germline V lookup: CDR1 DFQATT, CDR2 SNEGSKA (reference sequence). V gave up 4 bases and J gave up 5 bases, with 17 bases separating them. The CDR3 contains 14 residues. CDR3 sequence: CSATAGQPGETQYF. The CDR3 DNA reads as TGCAGTGCTACCGCCGGACAGCCGGGGGAGACCCAGTACTTC.

This clonotype was recorded many times. The V and J genes are TRBV29-1 and TRBJ2-2, with TRBD1 matching 7 bases. The germline CDR1 and CDR2 sequences are SQVTM and ANQGSEA. This CDR3 contains 14 residues. V lost 4 bases to trimming and J lost 8 bases; unmatched junction nucleotides: 10. The DNA of the CDR3 is TGCAGCGTTGCGACAGGGACATATGGGGGGGAGCTGTTTTTT. Amino acid sequence: CSVATGTYGGELFF.

This chain connects TRBV11-2 to TRBJ1-1; 8 nucleotides align to TRBD1. Losses at the gene ends were 5 bases for V and 1 base for J; bases not matched to a gene: 6. This CDR3 has 15 residues. Germline assignment: CDR1 SGHAT and CDR2 FQNNGV. The CDR3 here is CASSASGTGNTEAFF. In DNA form, the CDR3 reads TGTGCCAGCAGCGCTTCCGGGACAGGGAACACTGAAGCTTTCTTT.